This T cell receptor (beta chain) was obtained from a study of glioma-infiltrating T cells after dendritic cell vaccination. Study-level information: Patients received autologous tumor lysate-pulsed dendritic cell vaccination between about 2003 and 2012. Patients received three intradermal dendritic cell vaccine injections at biweekly intervals.

Time point specified: after dendritic cell vaccination, including at tumor progression/relapse. TCRB CDR3 was amplified from 2 ug genomic DNA or less. TCRdb's copy holds only in-frame clones and misses some; the assay was immunoSEQ multiplex PCR. The sample holds tens of thousands of clones, approximately 81% seen once. Germline CDR1 reads SGHVS; CDR2 reads FQNEAQ. This CDR3 comprises 15 residues. V shed 1 base and J shed 3 bases, with 10 bases lying between them. The sequence came from a human donor with glioblastoma. The V call is TRBV7-8, the J call TRBJ1-5, with no clear D. This specimen was blood, taken after dendritic cell vaccination. The CDR3 protein is CASSLVVSYNQPQHF. CDR3 nucleotides: TGTGCCAGCAGCTTAGTTGTGTCGTACAATCAGCCCCAGCATTTT.